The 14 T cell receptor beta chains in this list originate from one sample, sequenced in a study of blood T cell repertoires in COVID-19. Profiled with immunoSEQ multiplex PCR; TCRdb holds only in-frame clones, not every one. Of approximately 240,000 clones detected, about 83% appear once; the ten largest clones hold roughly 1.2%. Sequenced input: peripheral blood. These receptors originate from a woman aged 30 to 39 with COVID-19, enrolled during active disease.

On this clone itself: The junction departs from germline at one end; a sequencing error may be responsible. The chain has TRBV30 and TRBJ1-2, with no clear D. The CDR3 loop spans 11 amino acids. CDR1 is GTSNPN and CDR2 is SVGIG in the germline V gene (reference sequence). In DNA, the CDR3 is TGTGCCTGGAGTGGGAGTAATCTCCCTTCCTTC. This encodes CAWSGSNLPSF.

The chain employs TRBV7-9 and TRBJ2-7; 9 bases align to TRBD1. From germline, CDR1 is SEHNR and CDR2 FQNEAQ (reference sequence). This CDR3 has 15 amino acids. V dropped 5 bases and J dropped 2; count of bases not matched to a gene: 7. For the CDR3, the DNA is TGTGCCAGCAGCGACAACAGGGGGCGCGCCTACGAGCAGTACTTC. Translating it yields CASSDNRGRAYEQYF.

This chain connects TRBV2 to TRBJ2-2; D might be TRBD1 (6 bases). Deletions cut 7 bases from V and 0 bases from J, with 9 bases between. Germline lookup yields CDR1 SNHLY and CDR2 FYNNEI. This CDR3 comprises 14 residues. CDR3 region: CASKGQSNTGELFF. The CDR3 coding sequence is TGTGCCAGCAAAGGACAGTCGAACACCGGGGAGCTGTTTTTT.

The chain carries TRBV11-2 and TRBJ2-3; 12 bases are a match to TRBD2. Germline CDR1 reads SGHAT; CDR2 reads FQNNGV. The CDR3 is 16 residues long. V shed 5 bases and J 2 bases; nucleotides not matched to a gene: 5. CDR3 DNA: TGTGCCAGCAGCCCTGGGACTAGCGGGCACACAGATACGCAGTATTTT. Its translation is CASSPGTSGHTDTQYF.

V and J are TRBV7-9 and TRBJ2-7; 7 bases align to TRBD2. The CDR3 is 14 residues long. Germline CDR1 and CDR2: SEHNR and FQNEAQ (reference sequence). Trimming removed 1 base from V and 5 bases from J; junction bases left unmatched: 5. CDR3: CASSLGGSRDEQYF. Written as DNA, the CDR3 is TGTGCCAGCAGCTTAGGCGGGAGTCGCGACGAGCAGTACTTC.

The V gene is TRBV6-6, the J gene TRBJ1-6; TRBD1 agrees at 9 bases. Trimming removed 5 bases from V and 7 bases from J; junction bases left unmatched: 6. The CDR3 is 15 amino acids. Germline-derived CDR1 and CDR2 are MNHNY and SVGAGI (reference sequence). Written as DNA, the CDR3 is TGTGCCAGCAGTCACCCCGGGACAGGGAATTCACCCCTCCACTTT. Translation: CASSHPGTGNSPLHF.

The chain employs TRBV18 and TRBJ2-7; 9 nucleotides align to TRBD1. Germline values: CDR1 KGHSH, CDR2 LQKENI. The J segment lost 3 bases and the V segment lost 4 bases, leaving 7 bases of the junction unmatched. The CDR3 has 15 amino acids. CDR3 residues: CASSQPGQGLYEQYF. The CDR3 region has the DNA TGTGCCAGCTCACAGCCGGGACAGGGCCTCTACGAGCAGTACTTC.

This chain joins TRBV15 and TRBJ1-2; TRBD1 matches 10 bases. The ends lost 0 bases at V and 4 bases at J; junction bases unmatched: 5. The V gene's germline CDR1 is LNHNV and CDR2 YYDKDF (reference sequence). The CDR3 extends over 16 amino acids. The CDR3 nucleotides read TGTGCCACCAGCAGAGATAAGACAGGGGGCGGCTATGGCTACACCTTC. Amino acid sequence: CATSRDKTGGGYGYTF.

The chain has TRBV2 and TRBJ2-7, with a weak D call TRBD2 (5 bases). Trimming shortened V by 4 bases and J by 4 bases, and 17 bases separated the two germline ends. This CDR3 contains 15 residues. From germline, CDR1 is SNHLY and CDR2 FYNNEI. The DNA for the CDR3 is TGTGCCAGCAGTGGCGAGTATGGGCGGGTTTACGAGCAGTACTTC. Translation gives CASSGEYGRVYEQYF.

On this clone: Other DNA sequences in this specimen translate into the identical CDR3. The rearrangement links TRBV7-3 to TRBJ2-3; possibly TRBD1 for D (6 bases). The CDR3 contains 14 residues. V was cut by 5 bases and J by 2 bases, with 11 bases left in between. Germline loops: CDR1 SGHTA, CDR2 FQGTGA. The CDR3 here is CASSPTGSTDTQYF. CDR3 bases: TGTGCCAGCAGCCCCACAGGGTCCACAGATACGCAGTATTTT.

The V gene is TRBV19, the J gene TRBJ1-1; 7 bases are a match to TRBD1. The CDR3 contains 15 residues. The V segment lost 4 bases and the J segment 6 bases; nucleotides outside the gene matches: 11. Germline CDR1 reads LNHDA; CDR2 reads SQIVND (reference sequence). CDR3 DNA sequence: TGTGCCAGTAGTACCACGCACAGGGGTAGGGCTGAAGCTTTCTTT. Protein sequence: CASSTTHRGRAEAFF.

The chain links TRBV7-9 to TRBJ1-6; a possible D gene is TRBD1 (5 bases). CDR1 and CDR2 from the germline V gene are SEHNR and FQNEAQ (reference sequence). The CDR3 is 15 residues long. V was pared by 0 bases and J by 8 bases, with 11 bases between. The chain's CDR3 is CASSLARGGDSPLHF. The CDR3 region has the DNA TGTGCCAGCAGCTTAGCGCGGGGAGGGGATTCACCCCTCCACTTT.

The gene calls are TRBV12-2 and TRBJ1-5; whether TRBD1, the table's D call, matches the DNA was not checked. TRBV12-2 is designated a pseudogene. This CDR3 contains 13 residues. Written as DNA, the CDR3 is TGTGCAAGTCGCCGACGGGACACTCTTCCCCAGCATTTT. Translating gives CASRRRDTLPQHF.

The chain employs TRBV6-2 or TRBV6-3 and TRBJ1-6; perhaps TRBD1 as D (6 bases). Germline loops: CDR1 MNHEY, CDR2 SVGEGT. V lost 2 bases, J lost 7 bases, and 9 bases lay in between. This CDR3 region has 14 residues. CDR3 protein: CASSYGQSNSPLHF. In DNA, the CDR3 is TGTGCCAGCAGTTACGGACAGAGCAATTCACCCCTCCACTTT.